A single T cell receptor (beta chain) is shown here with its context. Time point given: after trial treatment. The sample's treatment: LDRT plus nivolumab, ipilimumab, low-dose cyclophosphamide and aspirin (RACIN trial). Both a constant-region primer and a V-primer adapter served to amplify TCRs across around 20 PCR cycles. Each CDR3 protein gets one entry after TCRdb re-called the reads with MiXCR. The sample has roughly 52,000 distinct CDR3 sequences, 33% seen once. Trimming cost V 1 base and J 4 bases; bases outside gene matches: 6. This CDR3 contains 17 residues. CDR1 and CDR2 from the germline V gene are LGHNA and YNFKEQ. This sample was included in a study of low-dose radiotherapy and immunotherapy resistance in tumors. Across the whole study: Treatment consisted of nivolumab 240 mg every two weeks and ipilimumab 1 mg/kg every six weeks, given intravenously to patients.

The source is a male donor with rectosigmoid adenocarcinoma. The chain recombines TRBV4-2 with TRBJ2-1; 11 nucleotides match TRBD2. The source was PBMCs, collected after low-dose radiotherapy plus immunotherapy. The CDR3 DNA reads TGTGCCAGCAGCCAAGGCGCACTAGCGGGGGAGTACAATGAGCAGTTCTTC. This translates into CASSQGALAGEYNEQFF.